This T cell receptor (beta chain) was found in a study of blood T cell repertoires in COVID-19. Study overall: Acute and convalescent COVID-19 specimens originated in the United States, Italy and Spain.

As originally analysed: Amplification with reference gene primers provided the estimates of nucleated cell counts. The method was immunoSEQ multiplex PCR; TCRdb's version includes in-frame clones alone and lacks a portion of them. Clonal size and the V and J genes are those of that table, whereas D and trimming came from the DNA. The top ten clones hold 1.2% of a sample with about 210,000 clones, about 91% of them seen once. Germline V gives CDR1 SGHRS, CDR2 YFSETQ. The CDR3 is 13 amino acids. J gave up 4 bases and V 3 bases, and 1 base lay outside the gene matches. The sequence was obtained from a man aged 30 to 39 with acute or convalescent COVID-19. The sample was peripheral blood. The genes are TRBV5-1 and TRBJ1-1, with 9 bases aligning to TRBD1. The DNA for the CDR3 is TGCGCCAGCAGCTGGGACAGGGCCACTGAAGCTTTCTTT. Protein: CASSWDRATEAFF.